These T cell receptor beta chains were read from a single sample in a study of neoadjuvant anti-PD-1 for oral cavity cancer. This table comes from immunoSEQ multiplex PCR, and its TCRdb copy is limited to in-frame clones, with some not included. The sample includes fewer than 90,000 clones, approximately 81% seen only once; the top ten take approximately 3%. Sequencing used PBMCs, obtained after nivolumab (anti-PD-1) treatment. These receptors were collected from a person aged 40 to 85 with oral cavity squamous cell carcinoma. The CDR3 runs from the conserved cysteine through the conserved F or W. The D gene is left open where the match is weak. A clone size is listed for some rows: how often the clone was seen (once, few, many), or a class if it is expanded.

J: TRBJ2-1
size: .
V: TRBV6-1
D: .
DNA: TGTGCCAGCAGTGAATTTCCCTATGAGCAGTTCTTC
CDR3: CASSEFPYEQFF

J: TRBJ1-1
size: few
V: TRBV2
D: .
DNA: TGTGCCAGCAGGTACAGCACTGAAGCTTTCTTT
CDR3: CASRYSTEAFF

J: TRBJ2-1
size: .
V: TRBV11-1
D: TRBD2
DNA: TGTGCCAGCAGCTTTTCTCTAGCGGAGTCCAACAATGAGCAGTTCTTC
CDR3: CASSFSLAESNNEQFF

J: TRBJ2-3
size: .
V: TRBV6-6
D: .
DNA: TGTGCCAGCAGTGACGGGAGCACAGATACGCAGTATTTT
CDR3: CASSDGSTDTQYF

J: TRBJ2-1
size: .
V: TRBV5-6
D: .
DNA: TGTGCCAGCAGCTTGGGGAGGCAGGGTCTAAATGAGCAGTTCTTC
CDR3: CASSLGRQGLNEQFF

J: TRBJ2-7
size: once
V: TRBV29-1
D: .
DNA: TGCAGCGTTGAACGAGTTCCGGGCGAGCAGTACTTC
CDR3: CSVERVPGEQYF

J: TRBJ1-1
size: .
V: TRBV5-1
D: .
DNA: TGCGCCAGCAGCTTAGAAGGGGGAGTCATGAACACTGAAGCTTTCTTT
CDR3: CASSLEGGVMNTEAFF

J: TRBJ2-1
size: .
V: TRBV5-4
D: TRBD1
DNA: TGTGCCAGCAGCTCACGGGACAGGGATGAGCAGTTCTTC
CDR3: CASSSRDRDEQFF

J: TRBJ1-2
size: .
V: TRBV9
D: .
DNA: TGTGCCAGCAGCGTAGGGGACCCAGTGTATGGCTACACCTTC
CDR3: CASSVGDPVYGYTF

J: TRBJ2-4
size: once
V: TRBV19
D: .
DNA: TGTGCCAGTAGTATCCAGGCCGGGGTGTCACCTCGAACGGAGAGCTACAACATTCAGTACTTC
CDR3: CASSIQAGVSPRTESYNIQYF

J: TRBJ1-2
size: .
V: TRBV27
D: .
DNA: TGTGCCAGCAGTTTATCGGGAGGTCACCTCTATGGCTACACCTTC
CDR3: CASSLSGGHLYGYTF

J: TRBJ2-1
size: .
V: TRBV6-5
D: .
DNA: TGTGCCAGCAGTTACAATGCGCAGTATGAGCAGTTCTTC
CDR3: CASSYNAQYEQFF

J: TRBJ2-7
size: few
V: TRBV4-1
D: TRBD1
DNA: TGCGCCAGCAGCCAACCACGGACAGGGCCCGAGCAGTACTTC
CDR3: CASSQPRTGPEQYF

J: TRBJ2-7
size: .
V: TRBV18
D: .
DNA: TGTGCCAGCTCACCAGGAGCGACCCAAGGTAACGAGCAGTACTTC
CDR3: CASSPGATQGNEQYF

J: TRBJ2-1
size: .
V: TRBV28
D: .
DNA: TGTGCCAGCAGTTTTCTAGGTGAGCAGTTCTTC
CDR3: CASSFLGEQFF

J: TRBJ1-5
size: .
V: TRBV6-1
D: .
DNA: TGTGCCAGCAGTGAAGGGGGGGGGAATCAGCCCCAGCATTTT
CDR3: CASSEGGGNQPQHF

J: TRBJ2-7
size: .
V: TRBV30
D: .
DNA: TGTGCCTGGAGTGTAGGAGGTAGGGAGCAGTACTTC
CDR3: CAWSVGGREQYF

J: TRBJ2-1
size: few
V: TRBV28
D: TRBD2
DNA: TGTGCCAGCAGTTCCCCGGGACTAGCGCGCGGGGGTGAGCAGTTCTTC
CDR3: CASSSPGLARGGEQFF

J: TRBJ2-2
size: few
V: TRBV5-1
D: .
DNA: TGCGCCAGCAGCACCTTACACGGGGAGCTGTTTTTT
CDR3: CASSTLHGELFF